Shown below are 16 T cell receptor beta chains from a single sample sequenced in a study of radiation and T cells in renal cell carcinoma. Treatment meaning: treatment-naive control, cytoreductive nephrectomy. Measured with immunoSEQ multiplex PCR; TCRdb has only the in-frame clones, and not every one. The sample shows 19,000 or so clones, roughly 60% of them seen only once. The sample consisted of tumor tissue, taken from a patient whose treatment was nephrectomy without radiotherapy. These receptors came from a man aged 50-60 years with renal cell carcinoma.

This chain connects TRBV20-1 to TRBJ2-1; D not certain. V dropped 3 bases and J dropped 8 bases, with 5 bases sitting between them. CDR1 DFQATT and CDR2 SNEGSKA come from the germline V gene (reference sequence). The CDR3 covers 10 residues. CDR3: CSASMDEQFF. The CDR3 DNA is TGCAGTGCTAGTATGGATGAGCAGTTCTTC.

This clone was recorded only once. The chain recombines TRBV6-5 with TRBJ1-1; the D is unclear. V lost 5 bases to trimming and J lost 5 bases, with 9 bases between them. Germline V lookup: CDR1 MNHEY, CDR2 SVGAGI. CDR3 length equals 12 residues. The CDR3 DNA is TGTGCCAGCAGTCAAGGATGGACTGAAGCTTTCTTT. It specifies CASSQGWTEAFF.

The rearrangement links TRBV6-1 to TRBJ2-2; D remains ambiguous. Germline V gene lookup returns CDR1 MNHNS and CDR2 SASEGT. The CDR3 extends over 12 amino acids. Trimming took 11 bases from V and 1 from J, leaving 8 bases between them. The CDR3 nucleotides are TGTGCCGGACGGATGAACACCGGGGAGCTGTTTTTT. Its protein product is CAGRMNTGELFF.

The chain combines TRBV5-6 with TRBJ1-5; no clear D. With 6 bases removed from V and 0 bases from J, the gap between germline ends came to 16 bases. This CDR3 comprises 16 residues. The germline V gene has CDR1 SGHDT and CDR2 YYEEEE. CDR3 loop: CASIRGTKYSNQPQHF. Written as DNA, the CDR3 is TGTGCCAGCATCCGGGGAACGAAATATAGCAATCAGCCCCAGCATTTT.

This rearrangement joins TRBV4-2 to TRBJ1-2; a possible D gene is TRBD1 (5 bases). This CDR3 region has 13 residues. Germline CDR1 reads LGHNA; CDR2 reads YNFKEQ. Deletions cut 4 bases from V and 6 bases from J, with 12 bases between. The CDR3 reads CASSPTGGNGYTF. DNA of the CDR3: TGTGCCAGCAGCCCGACCGGGGGAAATGGCTACACCTTC.

This clone has only one observation. This chain uses TRBV2 with TRBJ2-7; D not resolved. Germline-derived CDR1 and CDR2 are SNHLY and FYNNEI. There are 12 residues in the CDR3. With 4 bases removed from V and 4 bases from J, the gap between germline ends came to 8 bases. CDR3 residues: CASSAGRYEQYF. In DNA form, the CDR3 reads TGTGCCAGCAGTGCAGGCCGTTACGAGCAGTACTTC. Using reference TRBV2 and TRBJ2-7 for the parts outside the CDR3, the full variable domain is EPEVTQTPSHQVTQMGQEVILRCVPISNHLYFYWYRQILGQKVEFLVSFYNNEISEKSEIFDDQFSVERPDGSNFTLKIRSTKLEDSAMYFCASSAGRYEQYFGPGTRLTVT.

The chain links TRBV29-1 to TRBJ1-2; perhaps TRBD1 as D (6 bases). The CDR3 loop spans 14 amino acids. Germline CDR1 is SQVTM and CDR2 is ANQGSEA. Trimming cost V 7 bases and J 0 bases, with 15 bases left between them. The CDR3 DNA follows: TGCAGCGCAAGGGGGGGGAGAACTAACTATGGCTACACCTTC. Its translation is CSARGGRTNYGYTF.

The rearrangement joins TRBV6-1 to TRBJ2-7, with a possible D match to TRBD2 (6 bases). CDR1 MNHNS and CDR2 SASEGT come from the germline V gene. Trimming pared 1 base from V and 7 bases from J, leaving 17 bases between. This CDR3 spans 15 amino acids. The DNA of the CDR3 is TGTGCCAGCAGTGAAGGACTTAGGTGGGCGGGGGAGCAGTACTTC. This encodes CASSEGLRWAGEQYF.

This chain joins TRBV18 and TRBJ2-5, with D possibly being TRBD1 (6 bases). The J call could be wrong; TRBJ2-7 is a better fit for the DNA end. The CDR3 length is 15 residues. Germline V lookup: CDR1 KGHSH, CDR2 LQKENI. CDR3 sequence reads: CASSPSGQQGGEQYF. Here the CDR3 DNA reads TGTGCCAGCTCACCCTCAGGACAGCAAGGGGGCGAGCAGTACTTC.

The V gene is TRBV7-8, the J gene TRBJ2-7; 12 bases map to TRBD1. J gave up 7 bases and V 1 base, and 8 bases lay outside the gene matches. The CDR3 extends over 16 amino acids. CDR1 is SGHVS, CDR2 FQNEAQ, per germline. The CDR3: CASSLGVGQGAGEQYF. The CDR3 bases are TGTGCCAGCAGCTTAGGAGTGGGACAGGGGGCGGGAGAGCAGTACTTC. The complete variable domain, with remaining parts taken from reference TRBV7-8 and TRBJ2-7, reads GAGVSQSPRYKVAKRGQDVALRCDPISGHVSLFWYQQALGQGPEFLTYFQNEAQLDKSGLPSDRFFAERPEGSVSTLKIQRTQQEDSAVYLCASSLGVGQGAGEQYFGPGTRLTVT.

This clone was found once. The CDR3 nucleotides read TGTGCCGTGGAAAGATGGGCAGGGCGCGCAGATACGCAGTATTTT. Protein sequence: CAVERWAGRADTQYF. The gene calls are TRBV30 and TRBJ2-3, with TRBD1 as a possible D gene (5 bases). V gave up 8 bases and J gave up 4 bases, with 22 bases separating them. CDR3 length equals 15 residues. Germline CDR1 is GTSNPN and CDR2 is SVGIG (reference sequence).

The V gene is TRBV19, the J gene TRBJ1-5; D perhaps matches TRBD1 (6 bases). The ends were cut back, 5 bases at V and 7 bases at J, with 18 bases in the middle. This CDR3 is built from 15 residues. Germline CDR1 is LNHDA and CDR2 is SQIVND (reference sequence). The chain's CDR3 is CASSGQGPPGQPQHF. CDR3 nucleotide sequence: TGTGCCAGTAGTGGCCAGGGGCCGCCGGGGCAGCCCCAGCATTTT.

CDR3 DNA sequence: TGTGTTTCGTCCGGGGGGTCGAACACCGGGGAGCTGTTTTTT. Residues: CVSSGGSNTGELFF. V usage is TRBV7-2 and J usage is TRBJ2-2; TRBD2 matches at 7 bases. Germline V gene data show CDR1 as SGHTA and CDR2 as FQGNSA. The length of the CDR3 is 14 residues.

V is TRBV7-8 and J is TRBJ1-5, with D possibly TRBD1 on 6 matching bases. The CDR3 loop spans 15 amino acids. Germline CDR1 and CDR2: SGHVS and FQNEAQ. V was pared by 5 bases and J by 1 base, with 12 bases between. In DNA, the CDR3 is TGTGCCAGCAGCCCCGGGACACACAGCAATCAGCCCCAGCATTTT. Amino acids: CASSPGTHSNQPQHF.

This rearrangement joins TRBV4-3 to TRBJ2-7; TRBD1 matches 10 bases. The J segment lost 2 bases and the V segment lost 2 bases, leaving 3 bases of the junction unmatched. This CDR3 is built from 15 residues. Germline V gene lookup returns CDR1 LGHNA and CDR2 YSLEER. In DNA form, the CDR3 reads TGCGCCAGCAGCCAAATTGGGACAGGGGCCTACGAGCAGTACTTC. The encoded protein is CASSQIGTGAYEQYF.

Only one count was recorded for this clone. V gene TRBV5-1 combines with J gene TRBJ2-7; the D gene is possibly TRBD2 (6 bases). Trimming left V 7 bases short and J 6 bases short, with 20 bases between. The CDR3 loop spans 14 amino acids. Germline CDR1 SGHRS, CDR2 YFSETQ. CDR3 bases: TGCGCCAGCCGACCGGGCCCCCTGCGGGGCGAGCAGTACTTC. Translating it yields CASRPGPLRGEQYF.